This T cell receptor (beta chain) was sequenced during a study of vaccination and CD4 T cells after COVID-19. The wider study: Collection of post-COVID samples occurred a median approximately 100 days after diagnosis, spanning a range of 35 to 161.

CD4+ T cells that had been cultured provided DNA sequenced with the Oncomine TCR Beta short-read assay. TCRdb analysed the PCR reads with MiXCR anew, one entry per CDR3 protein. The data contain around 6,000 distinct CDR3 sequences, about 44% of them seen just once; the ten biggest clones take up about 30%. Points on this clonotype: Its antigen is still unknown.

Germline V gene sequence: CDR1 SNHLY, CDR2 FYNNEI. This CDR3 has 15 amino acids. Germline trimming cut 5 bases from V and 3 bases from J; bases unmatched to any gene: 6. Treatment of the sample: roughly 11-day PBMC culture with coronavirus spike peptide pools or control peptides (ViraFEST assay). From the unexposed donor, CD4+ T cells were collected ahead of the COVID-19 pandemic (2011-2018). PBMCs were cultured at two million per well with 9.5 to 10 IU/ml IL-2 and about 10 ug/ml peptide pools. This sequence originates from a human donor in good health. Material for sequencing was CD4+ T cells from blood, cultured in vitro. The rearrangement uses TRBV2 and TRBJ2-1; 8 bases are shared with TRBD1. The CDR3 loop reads CASSSDRGDYNEQFF. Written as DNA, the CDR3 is TGTGCCAGCAGTAGCGACAGGGGAGACTACAATGAGCAGTTCTTC.